This entry lists 22 T cell receptor beta chains sequenced from one sample in a study of cytomegalovirus exposure and HLA in healthy donors. Amplification used 60 Vbeta primers and 13 Jbeta primers. Libraries were prepared by immunoSEQ multiplex PCR; TCRdb keeps only in-frame clonotypes and omits some of them. The sample yields 150,000 or so clones, over 70% seen once. The sample was PBMCs. The receptors stem from a woman between 35 and 50 years old in good health and CMV-seronegative.

This clone was detected ten times or more. V usage is TRBV6-1 and J usage is TRBJ2-2; TRBD2 matches at 15 bases. V lost 4 bases and J lost 5; bases outside the gene matches: 2. Germline V gene sequence: CDR1 MNHNS, CDR2 SASEGT. The CDR3 runs 16 residues. CDR3 sequence: CASSAGTSGGTGELFF. CDR3 nucleotide sequence: TGTGCCAGCAGTGCCGGGACTAGCGGGGGGACCGGGGAGCTGTTTTTT.

This chain links TRBV4-3 with TRBJ1-1; TRBD1 is a possible D gene (5 bases). The CDR3 sequence is 17 residues long. The V end was cut by 6 bases, the J end by 0 bases, with 20 bases between. The germline gives CDR1 LGHNA, CDR2 YSLEER. In DNA, the CDR3 is TGCGCCAGCAGTTCCTCCGGGACTTCCATCATGAACACTGAAGCTTTCTTT. Encoded protein: CASSSSGTSIMNTEAFF.

V is TRBV9 and J is TRBJ2-3, with D maybe TRBD1 (5 bases). This CDR3 is built from 15 residues. The germline V gene has CDR1 SGDLS and CDR2 YYNGEE. Between the trimmed V and J ends, which lost 6 bases and 1 base, there was a span of 15 bases. The CDR3 loop reads CASKLGLLRTDTQYF. The CDR3 coding sequence is TGTGCCAGCAAGTTGGGGCTACTTCGCACAGATACGCAGTATTTT.

The CDR3 loop reads CASTPSGGVSTQYF. The CDR3 DNA follows: TGTGCCAGCACCCCTAGCGGGGGTGTGAGTACGCAGTATTTT. This chain uses TRBV11-2 with TRBJ2-3; 10 positions match TRBD2. Germline V gene data show CDR1 as SGHAT and CDR2 as FQNNGV. Trimming removed 7 bases from V and 8 bases from J; junction bases left unmatched: 9. CDR3 size: 14 residues.

The chain recombines TRBV5-1 with TRBJ2-7, with unresolved D. CDR1 is SGHRS and CDR2 is YFSETQ in the germline V gene. The V gene lost 0 bases and the J gene lost 3 bases, with 7 bases spanning the gap. The CDR3 sequence is 13 residues long. CDR3 sequence reads: CASSLGSIYEQYF. DNA of the CDR3: TGCGCCAGCAGCTTGGGCAGTATCTACGAGCAGTACTTC.

The rearrangement links TRBV4-1 to TRBJ2-7; D call uncertain. Trimming took off 4 bases at V and 7 bases at J, with 20 bases between the two ends. This CDR3 contains 15 residues. Per germline, CDR1 MGHRA and CDR2 YSYEKL. The DNA of the CDR3 is TGCGCCAGCAGCCTTCGGGTCCCCGCGTCTGGGGAGCAGTACTTC. As protein: CASSLRVPASGEQYF.

The chain recombines TRBV4-1 with TRBJ2-5; 7 positions agree with TRBD1. Germline V gene data show CDR1 as MGHRA and CDR2 as YSYEKL. The V gene end was trimmed by 0 bases and the J gene end by 4 bases; junction bases not matched to a gene: 11. The CDR3 loop spans 17 amino acids. CDR3 in DNA: TGCGCCAGCAGCCAAGATCGTTCAGGGGGTCAAACAGAGACCCAGTACTTC. This codes for CASSQDRSGGQTETQYF.

The rearrangement links TRBV19 to TRBJ1-1; D ambiguous. CDR3 length equals 14 residues. Germline values: CDR1 LNHDA, CDR2 SQIVND (reference sequence). Trimming pared 5 bases from V and 6 bases from J, leaving 16 bases between. The CDR3 reads CASSPRRDGAEAFF. CDR3 DNA sequence: TGTGCCAGTAGTCCCCGGAGGGATGGGGCTGAAGCTTTCTTT.

The chain is built from TRBV7-2 and TRBJ2-5, with D possibly TRBD1 on 6 matching bases. The J call may not be correct, given that the DNA end is closer to TRBJ2-7. This CDR3 comprises 15 residues. CDR1 is SGHTA and CDR2 is FQGNSA in the germline V gene. The CDR3 reads CASSLWAGDKHEQYF. Written as DNA, the CDR3 is TGTGCCAGCAGCTTATGGGCAGGGGACAAGCACGAGCAGTACTTC.

This chain links TRBV29-1 with TRBJ2-3; 11 bases align to TRBD2. The CDR3 contains 14 residues. CDR1 and CDR2 from the germline V gene are SQVTM and ANQGSEA. Losses at the gene ends were 6 bases for V and 6 bases for J; bases not matched to a gene: 8. In DNA form, the CDR3 reads TGCAGCGTCTTAGCGGGGGGGCTCGGGGATACGCAGTATTTT. Amino acid sequence: CSVLAGGLGDTQYF.

The chain has TRBV25-1 and TRBJ1-1; D may be TRBD1 (6 bases). V lost 11 bases and J lost 5, with 18 bases in between. This CDR3 is 13 amino acids long. Per the germline V gene, CDR1 is MGHDK and CDR2 is SYGVNS. CDR3 residues: CAVQQGGGTEAFF. CDR3 coding DNA: TGTGCCGTCCAACAGGGCGGAGGTACTGAAGCTTTCTTT.

The V and J genes are TRBV5-1 and TRBJ1-1; no clear D. V shed 4 bases and J shed 2 bases, with 15 bases lying between them. Germline V gene data show CDR1 as SGHRS and CDR2 as YFSETQ. The CDR3 is made up of 15 amino acids. CDR3 DNA: TGCGCCAGCAGCCGTTCATCATCCCTAAACACTGAAGCTTTCTTT. This codes for CASSRSSSLNTEAFF.

This clone has only one observation. The chain is built from TRBV9 and TRBJ2-7; TRBD1 matches 10 bases. The junction had 6 bases not matched to a gene; V was cut back by 4 bases and J by 2 bases. Germline assignment: CDR1 SGDLS and CDR2 YYNGEE. This CDR3 spans 15 amino acids. The CDR3 nucleotides read TGTGCCAGCAGCCCCCGGGACAGGGGTCCCTACGAGCAGTACTTC. It is translated as CASSPRDRGPYEQYF.

Only a few counts were recorded for this clone. The chain uses TRBV9 and TRBJ1-5, with TRBD1 matching 9 bases. V was clipped by 0 bases and J by 6 bases; unmatched bases: 7. CDR1 is SGDLS, CDR2 YYNGEE, per germline. The CDR3 loop spans 16 amino acids. CDR3 amino acids: CASSVGTGEGSQPQHF. As DNA, the CDR3 is TGTGCCAGCAGCGTAGGGACAGGGGAAGGGAGTCAGCCCCAGCATTTT.

V gene TRBV27 combines with J gene TRBJ1-6; 8 positions match TRBD1. Unmatched junction bases numbered 7, after V lost 7 bases and J lost 11 bases. CDR3 size: 13 residues. Germline lookup yields CDR1 MNHEY and CDR2 SMNVEV (reference sequence). The CDR3 is CASTQDRETPLHF. The CDR3 DNA sequence: TGTGCCAGCACCCAGGACAGGGAGACACCCCTCCACTTT.

This chain uses TRBV5-1 with TRBJ2-5, with 7 bases lining up with TRBD1. Germline V lookup: CDR1 SGHRS, CDR2 YFSETQ. V lost 4 bases, J lost 1 base, and 7 bases stayed unmatched. This CDR3 has 15 residues. CDR3 nucleotides: TGCGCCAGCAGCCGAACAGGGGCCAGCCAAGAGACCCAGTACTTC. It codes for CASSRTGASQETQYF.

This clone was found once. At one end, the junction sequence differs from germline, possibly due to a read error. V gene TRBV11-3 combines with J gene TRBJ2-6; maybe TRBD2 (7 bases). Germline CDR1 SGHNT, CDR2 YENEEA. The CDR3 consists of 18 residues. In nucleotides, the CDR3 is TGTGCCAGCAGCTTTTCATCGGCGGGGGCCTCTGGGGCCAACGGCCTGACTTTC. It codes for CASSFSSAGASGANGLTF.

V usage is TRBV29-1 and J usage is TRBJ2-7; 7 nucleotides align to TRBD2. CDR1 is SQVTM, CDR2 ANQGSEA, per germline. V dropped 4 bases and J dropped 3; count of bases not matched to a gene: 6. CDR3 length: 13 residues. CDR3: CSVGSLADYEQYF. The CDR3 bases are TGCAGCGTTGGAAGTCTAGCGGACTACGAGCAGTACTTC.

A word on this clone: One end of the junction fails to match germline, which may point to a read error. The sample holds other DNA sequences that translate to the same CDR3. The gene calls are TRBV30 and TRBJ2-7, with a possible D match to TRBD2 (5 bases). The CDR3 is made up of 11 amino acids. CDR1 is GTSNPN and CDR2 is SVGIG in the germline V gene (reference sequence). The CDR3 nucleotides are TGTGCCTGGAGTCCGGGGTACGAGCAGTATTTC. Residues: CAWSPGYEQYF.

V is TRBV28 and J is TRBJ2-7; 8 nucleotides align to TRBD1. The CDR3 has 19 residues. Germline V gene data show CDR1 as MDHEN and CDR2 as SYDVKM. The ends lost 4 bases at V and 5 bases at J; junction bases unmatched: 22. CDR3 nucleotide sequence: TGTGCCAGCAGTTCACTCACTGTTCCACCGGGACAGGTAAAGGACGAGCAGTACTTC. This codes for CASSSLTVPPGQVKDEQYF.

The chain recombines TRBV25-1 with TRBJ2-3; D perhaps matches TRBD2 (5 bases). This CDR3 contains 11 residues. Per germline, CDR1 MGHDK and CDR2 SYGVNS. Trimming removed 6 bases at V and 8 bases at J, with 9 bases between. Written as DNA, the CDR3 is TGTGCCAGCAGGATTGGAGGTACGCAGTATTTT. Its protein is CASRIGGTQYF.

The rearrangement joins TRBV18 to TRBJ2-3; D gene ambiguous. The CDR3 loop spans 14 amino acids. CDR1 and CDR2 from the germline V gene are KGHSH and LQKENI. The ends were cut back, 3 bases at V and 5 bases at J, with 12 bases in the middle. CDR3 region: CASSPNGVEDTQYF. DNA for the CDR3: TGTGCCAGCTCACCGAACGGAGTGGAAGATACGCAGTATTTT.